A selection of T cell receptor beta chains follows, all from one sample in a study of CD8+ T cells in alopecia areata. Clones were sequenced by immunoSEQ multiplex PCR, and TCRdb holds only the in-frame ones, with some missing. The table lists about 180,000 clones, approximately 55% of them singletons. The sample here was CD8+ T cells sorted from blood, taken at week 24, from a patient treated with tofacitinib. The receptors were gathered from a human donor with alopecia areata. CDR3s leave out the opening cysteine and the closing phenylalanine or tryptophan. The D gene is left open where the match is weak.

v_call	d_call	j_call	cdr3_aa
TRBV7-2	NA	TRBJ2-7	ASSLKGMHYEQY
TRBV10-1	NA	TRBJ2-7	ASSEGTYEQY
TRBV6-5	TRBD1	TRBJ1-2	ASSYSVTGMYGYT
TRBV29-1	NA	TRBJ2-7	SVQEGGYEQY
TRBV7-9	TRBD2	TRBJ2-2	ASSSRAGENTGELF
TRBV29-1	TRBD1	TRBJ1-2	SAILGQGGSGYT
TRBV6-6	NA	TRBJ2-1	ASSLDYNEQF
TRBV11-2	NA	TRBJ2-3	ASGHSYTQY
TRBV4-1	NA	TRBJ2-7	ASSQAGQQY
TRBV2	NA	TRBJ1-5	ASSEGPGGNQPQH
TRBV14	NA	TRBJ1-1	ASSPVTSEAF
TRBV28	NA	TRBJ2-7	ASSPPSKPYEQY
TRBV7-8	TRBD2	TRBJ2-2	ASSGVERENTGELF
TRBV27	NA	TRBJ1-6	ASSYDSVSPLH
TRBV7-8	NA	TRBJ2-7	ASSNSPRAGEAYEQY
TRBV11-2	NA	TRBJ2-1	ASSLGDNEQF
TRBV6-6	NA	TRBJ2-3	ASSSGDTQY
TRBV29-1	NA	TRBJ1-5	SVDTEGSQH
TRBV29-1	TRBD1	TRBJ1-2	SVDEGAYGYT
TRBV30	NA	TRBJ1-5	AWSVQGDGQPQH
TRBV19	TRBD1	TRBJ1-5	ASSGGGGQPQH
TRBV29-1	TRBD1	TRBJ1-2	SVAGTAYGYT
TRBV27	NA	TRBJ1-2	ASSYSSGDLEYGYT
TRBV28	TRBD1	TRBJ1-6	ASRLTGANSPLH
TRBV4-3	NA	TRBJ1-6	ASSQSGYNSPLH
TRBV29-1	NA	TRBJ1-2	SDRDLNGYT
TRBV4-3	NA	TRBJ2-3	ASSQTPTGTADTQY
TRBV7-9	NA	TRBJ1-2	ASSVSGDVT
TRBV5-6	TRBD1	TRBJ2-7	ASSLGDRGFHEQY
TRBV2	NA	TRBJ2-7	ASSGDYEQY
TRBV15	NA	TRBJ1-2	ATSEGSGGYT
TRBV28	NA	TRBJ1-2	ASSLRPRLGYT
TRBV30	TRBD2	TRBJ2-1	AWSMGGNYNEQF
TRBV7-2	NA	TRBJ1-1	ASSPRPHSMNTEAF
TRBV29-1	TRBD1	TRBJ2-7	SVLTGSYEQY
TRBV9	NA	TRBJ1-1	ASSVDRNEAF
TRBV29-1	NA	TRBJ2-7	SVEDGTHEQY
TRBV19	TRBD1	TRBJ1-1	ASSSEGTGGTEAF
TRBV9	NA	TRBJ2-1	ASSSEDKGTNEQF
TRBV29-1	TRBD1	TRBJ1-2	SVEDTSGGVRGYT
TRBV7-2	NA	TRBJ2-6	ASSLAGAFSGANVLT
TRBV13	NA	TRBJ1-2	ASSLRTGYGYT
TRBV10-2	NA	TRBJ2-1	ATWDSEQYNEQF
TRBV5-1	NA	TRBJ2-1	ASSYKDEYNEQF
TRBV7-8	TRBD2	TRBJ2-1	ASSMGLAGASSYNEQF
TRBV30	TRBD1	TRBJ2-2	AWPDRVVTGELF
TRBV5-1	NA	TRBJ2-3	ASSFSGTDTQY
TRBV13	NA	TRBJ1-1	ASSSRGREEDTEAF
TRBV4-3	NA	TRBJ1-1	ASSQDTLMDTEAF
TRBV5-1	TRBD1	TRBJ1-2	ASSEGAQGYT
TRBV27	NA	TRBJ2-3	ASSPPLGSDTQY
TRBV11-2	NA	TRBJ1-1	ASSLNGGIPEAF
TRBV2	TRBD1	TRBJ1-1	AAPEGATEAF
TRBV14	NA	TRBJ2-3	ASSQESHTDTQY
TRBV11-2	NA	TRBJ2-1	ASSLAGREQF